The 30 T cell receptor beta chains below all came from one sample that was sequenced in a study of blood T cell repertoires in COVID-19. This table comes from immunoSEQ multiplex PCR, and its TCRdb copy is limited to in-frame clones, with some not included. The table records 100,000 to 110,000 clones, about 90% of them present only once. What was sequenced was peripheral blood. These receptors all stem from a man aged 25-45 years in a cohort sampled during active COVID-19.

The J gene is TRBJ2-1, the V gene TRBV19; perhaps TRBD1 as D (5 bases). Trimming left V 8 bases short and J 8 bases short, with 13 bases between. Germline V gives CDR1 LNHDA, CDR2 SQIVND (reference sequence). The CDR3 runs 12 residues. In DNA, the CDR3 is TGTGCCAGTCGGTACCAGGGCTATGAGCAGTTCTTC. Translation gives CASRYQGYEQFF.

This chain links TRBV13 with TRBJ2-1; 7 nucleotides align to TRBD1. CDR3 length equals 16 residues. The germline V gene has CDR1 PRHDT and CDR2 FYEKMQ (reference sequence). The junction had 11 bases not matched to a gene; V was cut back by 3 bases and J by 6 bases. CDR3 protein: CASSFPPRDSFNEQFF. In DNA, the CDR3 is TGTGCCAGCAGCTTCCCGCCCCGGGACAGTTTCAATGAGCAGTTCTTC.

The chain couples TRBV5-6 to TRBJ1-3, with D uncertain. V was cut by 3 bases and J by 0 bases, with 13 bases left in between. The germline CDR1 and CDR2 sequences are SGHDT and YYEEEE. The CDR3 has 16 residues. CDR3 DNA: TGTGCCAGCAGCTCAAAGGTAGAGGGCTCTGGAAACACCATATATTTT. Protein: CASSSKVEGSGNTIYF.

This clone was detected once. This sequence joins TRBV7-2 and TRBJ1-2, with a possible D match to TRBD1 (6 bases). V shed 2 bases and J shed 8 bases, with 18 bases lying between them. Per the germline V gene, CDR1 is SGHTA and CDR2 is FQGNSA. The CDR3 runs to 15 residues. CDR3: CASSLTSGRGDGYTF. CDR3 DNA sequence: TGTGCCAGCAGCTTAACTAGCGGGAGGGGGGACGGCTACACCTTC.

J is TRBJ1-2 and V is TRBV7-9, with 9 bases that match TRBD1. CDR1 and CDR2 (germline): SEHNR, FQNEAQ (reference sequence). The CDR3 covers 14 residues. The V segment lost 8 bases and the J segment 4 bases; nucleotides outside the gene matches: 8. The CDR3: CASQQGAAGYGYTF. CDR3 nucleotide sequence: TGTGCCAGCCAACAGGGGGCGGCGGGCTATGGCTACACCTTC.

The chain employs TRBV30 and TRBJ1-2; 9 bases map to TRBD1. The CDR3 spans 16 residues. The germline V gene encodes CDR1 GTSNPN and CDR2 SVGIG (reference sequence). Trimming took 8 bases from V and 1 from J; bases not matched to a gene: 14. The CDR3, as DNA: TGTGCCGGAACCGGGACAGGGTTACTGGGTAACTATGGCTACACCTTC. It translates to CAGTGTGLLGNYGYTF.

This chain links TRBV3-1 (or the pseudogene TRBV3-2) with TRBJ2-3; 7 nucleotides align to TRBD2. The CDR3 runs 16 residues. Germline CDR1 LGHDT, CDR2 YNNKEL (reference sequence). V dropped 2 bases and J dropped 5; count of bases not matched to a gene: 10. CDR3 region: CASSQSGGGALDTQYF. The CDR3 bases are TGTGCCAGCAGCCAATCGGGCGGGGGAGCTTTAGATACGCAGTATTTT.

This clone was seen a single time. V usage is TRBV28 and J usage is TRBJ2-2; TRBD2 is a possible D gene (7 bases). Trimming took 8 bases from V and 5 from J, leaving 18 bases between them. The CDR3 is 15 amino acids. CDR1 and CDR2 (germline): MDHEN, SYDVKM. CDR3 nucleotide sequence: TGTGCCAGCGCGATGGCAGGGGAGGGAACCGGGGAGCTGTTTTTT. Encoded protein: CASAMAGEGTGELFF.

The DNA for the CDR3 is TGTGCCAGCATCTCCTTCCCCTACGAGCAGTACTTC. Encoded protein: CASISFPYEQYF. The chain carries TRBV6-5 and TRBJ2-7; D unclear. CDR1 is MNHEY, CDR2 SVGAGI, per germline. V was shortened by 7 bases and J by 2 bases, with 9 bases between the two germline ends. This CDR3 has 12 residues.

The chain carries TRBV7-2 and TRBJ1-2, with 8 bases matching TRBD1. This CDR3 comprises 14 residues. Germline CDR1 SGHTA, CDR2 FQGNSA. V lost 5 bases and J lost 9; bases outside the gene matches: 11. Here the CDR3 reads CASSSMDRAWSYTF. The CDR3 nucleotides are TGTGCCAGCAGCAGCATGGACAGGGCTTGGAGCTACACCTTC. The full variable domain, with the rest looked up from reference TRBV7-2 and TRBJ1-2, is GAGVSQSPSNKVTEKGKDVELRCDPISGHTALYWYRQSLGQGLEFLIYFQGNSAPDKSGLPSDRFSAERTGGSVSTLTIQRTQQEDSAVYLCASSSMDRAWSYTFGSGTRLTVV.

The rearrangement links TRBV18 to TRBJ2-6; TRBD1 might be the D (6 bases). Trimming removed 1 base from V and 0 bases from J, with 13 bases in between. CDR3 length: 18 residues. The germline gives CDR1 KGHSH, CDR2 LQKENI. CDR3 amino acids: CASSPRRQASSGANVLTF. As DNA, the CDR3 is TGTGCCAGCTCACCACGCCGACAGGCTTCCTCTGGGGCCAACGTCCTGACTTTC.

The chain has TRBV30 and TRBJ2-3; TRBD1 might be the D (5 bases). Trimming stripped 0 bases from V and 2 bases from J, with 12 bases between. The CDR3 is 15 residues long. Per the germline V gene, CDR1 is GTSNPN and CDR2 is SVGIG (reference sequence). The CDR3 coding sequence is TGTGCCTGGAGTGTGGGGCTCCGTTCCACAGATACGCAGTATTTT. Its protein is CAWSVGLRSTDTQYF.

The sample holds one count of this clone. This chain uses TRBV7-6 with TRBJ2-3; D might be TRBD1 (6 bases). There are 17 residues in the CDR3. Germline CDR1 and CDR2: SGHVS and FNYEAQ. Trimming removed 3 bases from V and 2 bases from J, with 18 bases in between. CDR3 nucleotide sequence: TGTGCCAGCAGCTTGGGCGCAGGGGCCCTACACACAGATACGCAGTATTTT. Protein: CASSLGAGALHTDTQYF.

The chain couples TRBV27 to TRBJ2-2; 8 bases agree with TRBD2. The CDR3 has 17 amino acids. The germline V gene encodes CDR1 MNHEY and CDR2 SMNVEV (reference sequence). The junction had 11 bases not matched to a gene; V was cut back by 3 bases and J by 5 bases. In DNA form, the CDR3 reads TGTGCCAGCAGTTTTGCCGGGGTAGCGGGGACGACCGGGGAGCTGTTTTTT. Protein product: CASSFAGVAGTTGELFF.

The J gene is TRBJ1-2, the V gene TRBV11-3; D gene ambiguous. Trimming shortened V by 4 bases and J by 1 base, and 4 bases separated the two germline ends. CDR3 size: 12 residues. CDR1 is SGHNT and CDR2 is YENEEA in the germline V gene. The CDR3 loop is CASSSGNYGYTF. The CDR3 DNA reads as TGTGCCAGCAGCTCGGGTAACTATGGCTACACCTTC.

The gene calls are TRBV6-5 and TRBJ2-5, with D possibly matching TRBD1 (6 bases). Trimming left V 6 bases short and J 8 bases short, with 19 bases between. There are 14 residues in the CDR3. The germline CDR1 and CDR2 sequences are MNHEY and SVGAGI. The DNA of the CDR3 is TGTGCCAGCAGCCCCAGGGGTCAGGGCGATACCCAGTACTTC. The encoded protein is CASSPRGQGDTQYF.

The chain joins TRBV30 to TRBJ1-1; D remains ambiguous. V was pared by 0 bases and J by 4 bases, with 12 bases between. There are 14 residues in the CDR3. Germline CDR1 and CDR2: GTSNPN and SVGIG (reference sequence). CDR3 nucleotides: TGTGCCTGGAGTGTCGACTCTACCATCACTGAAGCTTTCTTT. Its protein product is CAWSVDSTITEAFF.

This chain uses TRBV28 with TRBJ2-6; D is possibly TRBD1 (5 bases). The CDR3 contains 15 residues. The germline gives CDR1 MDHEN, CDR2 SYDVKM. V lost 6 bases to trimming and J lost 0 bases, with 9 bases between them. In DNA form, the CDR3 reads TGTGCCAGCAGCCCTGACAGCTCTGGGGCCAACGTCCTGACTTTC. Its translation is CASSPDSSGANVLTF.

This clone was recorded a few times. V usage is TRBV7-2 and J usage is TRBJ1-4; 8 positions agree with TRBD1. J gave up 7 bases and V 3 bases, and 7 bases lay outside the gene matches. Germline CDR1 SGHTA, CDR2 FQGNSA. The CDR3 is 15 residues long. CDR3 amino acids: CASSFRTGNGEKLFF. CDR3 coding DNA: TGTGCCAGCAGCTTCCGGACAGGGAATGGTGAAAAACTGTTTTTT.

The chain couples TRBV4-1 to TRBJ1-2; 11 nucleotides align to TRBD1. The germline CDR1 and CDR2 sequences are MGHRA and YSYEKL. CDR3 size: 15 residues. Trimming took 4 bases from V and 4 from J; bases not matched to a gene: 5. In DNA form, the CDR3 reads TGCGCCAGCAGCCCCGGGACAGGGGGAATCTATGGCTACACCTTC. Translated, it gives CASSPGTGGIYGYTF.

The chain recombines TRBV7-2 with TRBJ2-3; 8 positions agree with TRBD1. The CDR3 has 16 amino acids. Germline CDR1 and CDR2: SGHTA and FQGNSA. The ends lost 3 bases at V and 1 base at J; junction bases unmatched: 6. The CDR3 coding sequence is TGTGCCAGCAGCTTGGTTGGACAGGGAGGCACAGATACGCAGTATTTT. Residues: CASSLVGQGGTDTQYF.

The CDR3 spells CASSEGQGNQPQHF. CDR3 in DNA: TGTGCCAGCAGTGAGGGACAGGGCAATCAGCCCCAGCATTTT. The chain links TRBV6-1 to TRBJ1-5; 8 bases fit TRBD1. This CDR3 spans 14 amino acids. The ends lost 3 bases at V and 2 bases at J; junction bases unmatched: 0. Germline V gives CDR1 MNHNS, CDR2 SASEGT.

CDR3 sequence reads: CAIRPSGGTDTQYF. CDR3 sequence (DNA): TGTGCCATCAGGCCCAGCGGGGGCACAGATACGCAGTATTTT. The gene calls are TRBV10-3 and TRBJ2-3, with 7 nucleotides matching TRBD2. The CDR3 length is 14 residues. Trimming cost V 6 bases and J 1 base; bases outside gene matches: 4. The germline V gene has CDR1 ENHRY and CDR2 SYGVKD.

This clone has more than one count but fewer than ten. This sequence joins TRBV4-2 and TRBJ1-5; 8 nucleotides line up with TRBD1. Germline lookup yields CDR1 LGHNA and CDR2 YNFKEQ. The trim removed 5 bases at V and 5 bases at J, leaving 5 bases unmatched. The CDR3 sequence is 14 residues long. The CDR3 loop reads CASSATGADQPQHF. As DNA, the CDR3 is TGTGCCAGCAGCGCGACAGGGGCCGATCAGCCCCAGCATTTT.

The rearrangement uses TRBV7-8 and TRBJ2-5, with D possibly being TRBD2 (6 bases). The germline CDR1 and CDR2 sequences are SGHVS and FQNEAQ. The CDR3 sequence is 13 residues long. Trimming removed 3 bases at V and 5 bases at J, with 10 bases between. The CDR3 coding sequence is TGTGCCAGCAGCTTCGCGGGGACGGAGACCCAGTACTTC. Its translation is CASSFAGTETQYF. Variable domain in full (rest from reference TRBV7-8 and TRBJ2-5): GAGVSQSPRYKVAKRGQDVALRCDPISGHVSLFWYQQALGQGPEFLTYFQNEAQLDKSGLPSDRFFAERPEGSVSTLKIQRTQQEDSAVYLCASSFAGTETQYFGPGTRLLVL.

This rearrangement joins TRBV18 to TRBJ1-6, with D perhaps matching TRBD1 (5 bases). V dropped 2 bases and J dropped 7 bases, with 12 bases sitting between them. CDR3 length equals 15 residues. Germline loops: CDR1 KGHSH, CDR2 LQKENI. For the CDR3, the DNA is TGTGCCAGCTCACCAATGACAGCAAACAATTCACCCCTCCACTTT. It codes for CASSPMTANNSPLHF.

This rearrangement joins TRBV6-2 or TRBV6-3 to TRBJ2-2; D uncertain. Trimming took 2 bases from V and 0 from J, leaving 10 bases between them. The CDR3 contains 16 residues. Germline V gives CDR1 MNHEY, CDR2 SVGEGT. CDR3 sequence reads: CASSYPRPSNTGELFF. The DNA for the CDR3 is TGTGCCAGCAGTTACCCCAGGCCCTCGAACACCGGGGAGCTGTTTTTT.

This chain connects TRBV5-5 to TRBJ2-1; 7 bases line up with TRBD1. Looked up from germline, CDR1 is SGHKS and CDR2 is YYEKEE (reference sequence). The CDR3 sequence is 15 residues long. J was trimmed by 0 bases and V by 4 bases; bases with no gene match: 4. The CDR3 loop reads CASSPQGSSYNEQFF. In DNA, the CDR3 is TGTGCCAGCAGCCCACAGGGGAGCTCCTACAATGAGCAGTTCTTC.

The chain recombines TRBV30 with TRBJ2-7; 8 positions match TRBD1. Germline CDR1 and CDR2: GTSNPN and SVGIG (reference sequence). V shed 5 bases and J 9 bases; nucleotides not matched to a gene: 12. This CDR3 contains 13 residues. The CDR3 reads CAWDGQGLSAQYF. DNA of the CDR3: TGTGCCTGGGACGGACAGGGTTTATCCGCGCAGTACTTC. The full variable domain, with the rest looked up from reference TRBV30 and TRBJ2-7, is SQTIHQWPATLVQPVGSPLSLECTVEGTSNPNLYWYRQAAGRGLQLLFYSVGIGQISSEVPQNLSASRPQDRQFILSSKKLLLSDSGFYLCAWDGQGLSAQYFGPGTRLTVT.

About this clone: At one boundary the junction diverges from the germline segment, which might be a read error. The rearrangement uses TRBV7-2 and TRBJ2-2; 7 positions agree with TRBD1. Germline-derived CDR1 and CDR2 are SGHTA and FQGNSA. CDR3 length: 13 amino acids. The DNA for the CDR3 is TGTGCCAGCAGTCGACAGGGTACCGGGGAGCCGTTTTTT. This codes for CASSRQGTGEPFF.